The 19 T cell receptor beta chains given below trace back to one sample, sequenced in a study of blood T cell repertoires in COVID-19. Only in-frame clones appear in the TCRdb table, and some are missing; sequencing was by immunoSEQ multiplex PCR. The table lists just over 60,000 clones, around 80% of them singletons, with more than 15% in the top ten. Sequencing was performed on peripheral blood. These receptors were collected from a man aged 25 to 40 with COVID-19, enrolled during active disease.

J is TRBJ2-7 and V is TRBV28, with 10 bases that match TRBD2. The CDR3 loop spans 18 amino acids. In germline, CDR1 is MDHEN, CDR2 SYDVKM. J lost 4 bases, V lost 1 base, and 13 bases had no gene match. The CDR3 sequence is CASSLYLPGASGGYEQYF. CDR3 DNA: TGTGCCAGCAGTTTATACCTCCCAGGGGCTAGCGGGGGTTACGAGCAGTACTTC.

The chain links TRBV9 to TRBJ2-5; 9 positions agree with TRBD2. CDR1 SGDLS and CDR2 YYNGEE come from the germline V gene. The CDR3 has 16 amino acids. With V trimmed by 0 bases and J by 1 base, 4 bases remained unmatched. The CDR3 loop is CASSVGGGDLQETQYF. CDR3 coding DNA: TGTGCCAGCAGCGTAGGCGGGGGGGACCTCCAAGAGACCCAGTACTTC.

This chain uses TRBV6-5 with TRBJ1-3; D gene ambiguous. Germline CDR1 reads MNHEY; CDR2 reads SVGAGI. V was shortened by 8 bases and J by 0 bases, with 5 bases between the two germline ends. This CDR3 contains 12 residues. This CDR3 reads CASGSSGNTIYF. The CDR3 nucleotides read TGTGCCAGCGGCAGCTCTGGAAACACCATATATTTT.

This clone showed up just once. The chain employs TRBV7-9 and TRBJ2-1; TRBD1 aligns across 7 bases. This CDR3 comprises 19 residues. Germline values: CDR1 SEHNR, CDR2 FQNEAQ (reference sequence). V shed 1 base, J shed 0 bases, and the junction held 12 bases outside the gene matches. CDR3 protein: CASSLGAGGYASSYNEQFF. The CDR3 region has the DNA TGTGCCAGCAGCTTAGGCGCAGGGGGATACGCCAGCTCCTACAATGAGCAGTTCTTC.

In DNA, the CDR3 is TGTGCCAGTAGTACAGACCCCGGAGCCGCGAACACTGAAGCTTTCTTT. This encodes CASSTDPGAANTEAFF. The genes are TRBV19 and TRBJ1-1, with unresolved D. V gave up 4 bases and J gave up 1 base, with 16 bases separating them. Germline loops: CDR1 LNHDA, CDR2 SQIVND (reference sequence). The CDR3 has 16 amino acids.

This chain connects TRBV21-1 to TRBJ2-1; the table names TRBD2, a call not compared with the DNA. TRBV21-1 is given as a pseudogene. The CDR3 runs 18 residues. The CDR3 region is CASSKADDAGGPQNEQFF. As DNA, the CDR3 is TGTGCCAGCAGCAAAGCCGACGACGCGGGAGGGCCTCAGAATGAGCAGTTCTTC.

There are a few counts of this clone. The chain is built from TRBV6-1 and TRBJ2-3; 8 bases are a match to TRBD1. There are 16 residues in the CDR3. Germline assignment: CDR1 MNHNS and CDR2 SASEGT. The V gene end was trimmed by 3 bases and the J gene end by 4 bases; junction bases not matched to a gene: 9. For the CDR3, the DNA is TGTGCCAGCAGTGAGACCGGACAGGGTGGTGCAGATACGCAGTATTTT. Protein product: CASSETGQGGADTQYF.

The chain joins TRBV23-1 to TRBJ2-3; 9 bases map to TRBD1. TRBV23-1 is known as an ORF, though its function is uncertain. CDR3 length equals 18 residues. Unmatched junction bases numbered 12, after V lost 3 bases and J lost 2 bases. CDR3 sequence reads: CASSQRALGQGSTDTQYF. CDR3 DNA sequence: TGCGCCAGCAGTCAGCGAGCGCTGGGACAGGGATCCACAGATACGCAGTATTTT.

The rearrangement uses TRBV2 and TRBJ2-7; 8 bases map to TRBD2. The CDR3 sequence is 15 residues long. V lost 6 bases and J lost 6; bases outside the gene matches: 13. Germline V CDR1 and CDR2: SNHLY, FYNNEI. DNA of the CDR3: TGTGCCAGCAGGTCTCTGGTGGGACTAGACTCCGAGCAGTACTTC. Translating gives CASRSLVGLDSEQYF. The complete variable domain, with remaining parts taken from reference TRBV2 and TRBJ2-7, reads EPEVTQTPSHQVTQMGQEVILRCVPISNHLYFYWYRQILGQKVEFLVSFYNNEISEKSEIFDDQFSVERPDGSNFTLKIRSTKLEDSAMYFCASRSLVGLDSEQYFGPGTRLTVT.

The V call is TRBV30, the J call TRBJ1-4; possibly TRBD1 for D (5 bases). Germline CDR1 GTSNPN, CDR2 SVGIG (reference sequence). The CDR3 is made up of 14 amino acids. V dropped 4 bases and J dropped 4 bases, with 13 bases sitting between them. CDR3 region: CAWTTTGFNEKLFF. The CDR3 DNA sequence: TGTGCCTGGACTACTACAGGATTTAATGAAAAACTGTTTTTT.

The chain recombines TRBV9 with TRBJ2-3; 11 positions match TRBD1. This CDR3 region has 16 residues. Germline CDR1 SGDLS, CDR2 YYNGEE. Losses at the gene ends were 7 bases for V and 3 bases for J; bases not matched to a gene: 10. The CDR3 sequence: CASSQDRGRLTDTQYF. For the CDR3, the DNA is TGTGCCAGCTCCCAGGACAGGGGGCGCCTGACAGATACGCAGTATTTT.

This clone was seen a few times. The rearrangement joins TRBV7-9 to TRBJ2-7; D gene unclear. This CDR3 region has 16 residues. Deletions cut 4 bases from V and 3 bases from J, with 19 bases between. Germline V gives CDR1 SEHNR, CDR2 FQNEAQ (reference sequence). The DNA for the CDR3 is TGTGCCAGCAGCTCCTACCAACACGGAGCTTTCTACGAGCAGTACTTC. Amino acid sequence: CASSSYQHGAFYEQYF.

There are a few counts of this clone. The chain joins TRBV4-3 to TRBJ2-1; 12 bases align to TRBD2. CDR1 and CDR2 from the germline V gene are LGHNA and YSLEER. This CDR3 is built from 16 residues. J lost 4 bases, V lost 3 bases, and 4 bases had no gene match. The CDR3 DNA sequence: TGCGCCAGCAGCCATAAGACTAGCGGGGGATACAATGAGCAGTTCTTC. Translating it yields CASSHKTSGGYNEQFF.

J is TRBJ1-5 and V is TRBV6-5; a possible D gene is TRBD1 (5 bases). Germline CDR1 reads MNHEY; CDR2 reads SVGAGI. The V end lost 6 bases, the J end lost 7 bases, and 16 bases lay between the germline ends. CDR3 size: 14 residues. For the CDR3, the DNA is TGTGCCAGCAGGATTACGTCGGGGGGACAGCCCCAGCATTTT. Its translation is CASRITSGGQPQHF.

The rearrangement uses TRBV30 and TRBJ2-5; 10 bases are shared with TRBD2. This CDR3 contains 15 residues. The germline CDR1 and CDR2 sequences are GTSNPN and SVGIG (reference sequence). With 4 bases clipped from V and 5 bases from J, the junction kept 10 bases outside the gene matches. The CDR3, as DNA: TGTGCCTGGAATAGAAAGCGGGGGGGCAGGGAGACCCAGTACTTC. Residues: CAWNRKRGGRETQYF.

The rearrangement uses TRBV7-9 and TRBJ2-2; 7 bases align to TRBD2. The CDR3 is 19 residues long. Germline CDR1 is SEHNR and CDR2 is FQNEAQ (reference sequence). The trim removed 5 bases at V and 4 bases at J, leaving 19 bases unmatched. This chain's CDR3 is CASSPLRPGGSIRTGELFF. The CDR3 DNA reads as TGTGCCAGCAGCCCCCTAAGGCCTGGCGGGAGTATTCGCACCGGGGAGCTGTTTTTT. Complete variable domain (other parts from reference TRBV7-9 and TRBJ2-2): DTGVSQNPRHKITKRGQNVTFRCDPISEHNRLYWYRQTLGQGPEFLTYFQNEAQLEKSRLLSDRFSAERPKGSFSTLEIQRTEQGDSAMYLCASSPLRPGGSIRTGELFFGEGSRLTVL.

The V gene is TRBV27, the J gene TRBJ2-1; 8 nucleotides line up with TRBD2. V gave up 2 bases and J gave up 5 bases; unmatched junction bases: 8. The germline V gene encodes CDR1 MNHEY and CDR2 SMNVEV (reference sequence). The CDR3 totals 16 residues. CDR3 sequence (DNA): TGTGCCAGCAGTTTAGGGCCCGGGACTAGACACAATGAGCAGTTCTTC. This sequence encodes CASSLGPGTRHNEQFF.

This sequence joins TRBV5-5 and TRBJ2-7, with D possibly TRBD2 on 5 matching bases. The germline V gene encodes CDR1 SGHKS and CDR2 YYEKEE (reference sequence). Trimming cost V 0 bases and J 2 bases, with 12 bases left between them. This CDR3 has 15 residues. The CDR3 nucleotides read TGTGCCAGCAGCTTGGCGGGGAACAGAGCCTACGAGCAGTACTTC. The encoded protein is CASSLAGNRAYEQYF.

This clone has just one count. V gene TRBV15 combines with J gene TRBJ1-5; TRBD1 agrees at 9 bases. This CDR3 spans 15 amino acids. CDR1 LNHNV and CDR2 YYDKDF come from the germline V gene (reference sequence). Unmatched junction bases numbered 6, after V lost 3 bases and J lost 6 bases. CDR3 nucleotides: TGTGCCACCAGCAGGGAACAGGGGGCTCGTCAGCCCCAGCATTTT. This encodes CATSREQGARQPQHF.